This TCR beta chain was recovered during a study of T cell changes during pregnancy in multiple sclerosis. Using immunoSEQ multiplex PCR, the repertoire was profiled, and TCRdb retains in-frame clones only, with some absent. The sample yields tens of thousands of clones, 88% seen once. CDR3 length: 17 residues. V was clipped by 6 bases and J by 3 bases; unmatched bases: 12. Germline V CDR1 and CDR2: SNHLY, FYNNEI. This chain connects TRBV2 to TRBJ1-5, with 9 nucleotides matching TRBD1. The receptor's source is a female donor in good health, enrolled as a control in a pregnancy study. This specimen was peripheral blood, taken in the first trimester of pregnancy. The CDR3 is CASRNSGDRVINQPQHF. The CDR3 DNA reads as TGTGCCAGCAGGAACTCCGGGGACAGGGTAATCAATCAGCCCCAGCATTTT.